This record looks at one T cell receptor (beta chain) sequence and its context. Germline-derived CDR1 and CDR2 are LGHNA and YNFKEQ. The CDR3 has 15 amino acids. V lost 1 base, J lost 0 bases, and 7 bases lay in between. TCRdb called the RT-PCR reads again in MiXCR, with one record for every CDR3 protein. The sample lists 550,000 to 750,000 distinct CDR3 sequences, approximately 14% occurring once. The specimen was memory CD4+ T cells from blood. The clonotype originates from a female donor in good health, serving as a healthy control. The V call is TRBV4-2, the J call TRBJ1-5; D is ambiguous. The CDR3 sequence is CASSQVWNSNQPQHF. The CDR3 nucleotides read TGTGCCAGCAGCCAAGTCTGGAATAGCAATCAGCCCCAGCATTTT.